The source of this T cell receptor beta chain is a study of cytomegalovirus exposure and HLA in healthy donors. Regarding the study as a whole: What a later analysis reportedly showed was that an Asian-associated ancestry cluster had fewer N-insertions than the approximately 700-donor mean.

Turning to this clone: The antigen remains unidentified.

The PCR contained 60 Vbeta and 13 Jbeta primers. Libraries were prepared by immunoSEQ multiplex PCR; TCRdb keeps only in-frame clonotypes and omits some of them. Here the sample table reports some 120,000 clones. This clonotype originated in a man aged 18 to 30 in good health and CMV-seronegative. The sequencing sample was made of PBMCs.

The CDR3 DNA follows: TGTGCCAGCAGCAGAGGGACTAGCGGATACGAGCAGTACTTC. It specifies CASSRGTSGYEQYF. This chain links TRBV27 with TRBJ2-7, with 11 bases matching TRBD2. V shed 6 bases and J 4 bases; nucleotides not matched to a gene: 5. Germline CDR1 reads MNHEY; CDR2 reads SMNVEV (reference sequence). The CDR3 is 14 amino acids.